Presented here are 24 T cell receptor beta chains from one specimen sequenced in a study of CD8 T cells in Susac syndrome. Random-hexamer reverse transcription was applied to roughly 0.5 to 1 ug RNA. One entry per CDR3 protein results from TCRdb running MiXCR on the immunoSEQ multiplex PCR reads. The sample lists roughly 150,000 distinct CDR3 sequences, approximately 95% occurring once. The specimen was CD4+ T cells from PBMCs. The receptor set was obtained from a human donor with Susac syndrome.

The gene calls are TRBV14 and TRBJ1-6; 8 bases are shared with TRBD1. The length of the CDR3 is 15 residues. V trimming: 4 bases; J trimming: 9 bases; junction bases outside the gene matches: 8. CDR1 is SGHDN, CDR2 FVKESK, per germline. The CDR3 spells CASSLRQGSTSPLHF. CDR3 coding DNA: TGTGCCAGCAGCCTTCGACAGGGGAGTACTTCACCCCTCCACTTT.

The chain combines TRBV29-1 with TRBJ1-3; D is unclear. Per the germline V gene, CDR1 is SQVTM and CDR2 is ANQGSEA. The CDR3 covers 11 residues. Trimming pared 4 bases from V and 4 bases from J, leaving 5 bases between. CDR3 bases: TGCAGCGTTGGGTCCGGAAACACCATATATTTT. Its protein product is CSVGSGNTIYF.

This chain uses TRBV21-1 with TRBJ2-5; TRBD1 is the table's D call, not checked against the DNA. TRBV21-1 is termed a pseudogene. The CDR3 totals 15 residues. Written as DNA, the CDR3 is TGTGCCAGCAGCAAAGGCGGCAGGGGGGAAGAGACCCAGTACTTC. It translates to CASSKGGRGEETQYF.

V usage is TRBV7-9 and J usage is TRBJ2-2; no definite D call. V lost 1 base to trimming and J lost 1 base, with 7 bases between them. The CDR3 totals 15 residues. The V gene's germline CDR1 is SEHNR and CDR2 FQNEAQ (reference sequence). The CDR3 region is CASSLGAGNTGELFF. Here the CDR3 DNA reads TGTGCCAGCAGCTTAGGGGCCGGGAACACCGGGGAGCTGTTTTTT.

The gene calls are TRBV4-1 and TRBJ2-3; TRBD2 aligns across 8 bases. This CDR3 has 17 amino acids. Germline V gene sequence: CDR1 MGHRA, CDR2 YSYEKL. The ends lost 1 base at V and 9 bases at J; junction bases unmatched: 15. The CDR3 reads CASSQGAGGGPLPTQYF. The CDR3 coding sequence is TGCGCCAGCAGCCAAGGAGCGGGCGGGGGGCCTCTTCCCACGCAGTATTTT.

V gene TRBV12-3 or TRBV12-4 combines with J gene TRBJ2-5; D is possibly TRBD2 (5 bases). Trimming removed 5 bases from V and 4 bases from J, with 14 bases in between. The CDR3 contains 14 residues. CDR3 in amino acids: CASSPPGLGETQYF. The CDR3 region has the DNA TGTGCCAGCAGTCCCCCGGGATTGGGAGAGACCCAGTACTTC.

The chain links TRBV7-9 to TRBJ2-3; weak D call: TRBD2 (7 bases). The CDR3 consists of 16 residues. V was clipped by 6 bases and J by 1 base, with 17 bases between them. The V gene's germline CDR1 is SEHNR and CDR2 FQNEAQ (reference sequence). CDR3 sequence (DNA): TGTGCCAGCAGTTACCTCCCGGGGGGCGGCACAGATACGCAGTATTTT. Its protein product is CASSYLPGGGTDTQYF.

This chain links TRBV2 with TRBJ1-3; D is unresolved. V shed 6 bases and J shed 4 bases, with 7 bases lying between them. The CDR3 runs to 12 residues. CDR1 and CDR2 from the germline V gene are SNHLY and FYNNEI. The CDR3 sequence is CASRGSGNTIYF. CDR3 coding DNA: TGTGCCAGCAGGGGTTCGGGAAACACCATATATTTT.

This rearrangement joins TRBV6-5 to TRBJ2-7, with TRBD2 matching 7 bases. CDR1 is MNHEY and CDR2 is SVGAGI in the germline V gene. The junction had 12 bases not matched to a gene; V was cut back by 10 bases and J by 0 bases. The CDR3 is 15 residues long. The CDR3 DNA reads as TGTGCCACCCAAATGACAGCGGGAAGCTCCTACGAGCAGTACTTC. This translates into CATQMTAGSSYEQYF.

This clonotype was seen once. V usage is TRBV4-3 and J usage is TRBJ2-2; TRBD2 might be the D (5 bases). The CDR3 runs 14 residues. The V gene's germline CDR1 is LGHNA and CDR2 YSLEER. The V gene lost 5 bases and the J gene lost 1 base, with 8 bases spanning the gap. CDR3 bases: TGCGCCAGCAGCGGCGGGTTGAACACCGGGGAGCTGTTTTTT. It codes for CASSGGLNTGELFF.

CDR3 residues: CASSQLGQSSKNIQYF. In DNA, the CDR3 is TGTGCCAGCAGCCAACTGGGACAGTCATCCAAAAACATTCAGTACTTC. The chain joins TRBV3-1 to TRBJ2-4; TRBD1 matches at 7 bases. V shed 2 bases, J shed 2 bases, and the junction held 6 bases outside the gene matches. CDR1 is LGHDT, CDR2 YNNKEL, per germline (reference sequence). This CDR3 contains 16 residues.

The rearrangement uses TRBV20-1 and TRBJ2-7; D assignment may be TRBD1 or TRBD2 (5 bases each). The ends were cut back, 6 bases at V and 7 bases at J, with 28 bases in the middle. The CDR3 consists of 16 residues. CDR1 is DFQATT, CDR2 SNEGSKA, per germline (reference sequence). Written as DNA, the CDR3 is TGCAGTGCCTCTCTCTTGTCTGGACGAGGGGACGGGGAGCAGTACTTC. It specifies CSASLLSGRGDGEQYF.

This chain joins TRBV24-1 and TRBJ1-5; 7 positions agree with TRBD1. The CDR3 is 14 amino acids. Germline loops: CDR1 KGHDR, CDR2 SFDVKD. Losses at the gene ends were 4 bases for V and 3 bases for J; bases not matched to a gene: 2. The CDR3 reads CATSDRGDNQPQHF. The CDR3 coding sequence is TGTGCCACCAGTGACAGGGGGGACAATCAGCCCCAGCATTTT.

The rearrangement links TRBV7-2 to TRBJ2-1; D might be TRBD2 (6 bases). Germline loops: CDR1 SGHTA, CDR2 FQGNSA. V lost 0 bases and J 3 bases, leaving 12 bases between the germline ends. The CDR3 loop spans 16 amino acids. The CDR3 bases are TGTGCCAGCAGCTTAGCGCTTGCGGGGCTCTACAATGAGCAGTTCTTC. This codes for CASSLALAGLYNEQFF.

This chain joins TRBV7-9 and TRBJ2-1, with unresolved D. Trimming removed 2 bases from V and 4 bases from J, with 6 bases in between. This CDR3 region has 13 residues. Looked up from germline, CDR1 is SEHNR and CDR2 is FQNEAQ (reference sequence). In nucleotides, the CDR3 is TGTGCCAGCAGCTTAAAGCCTTACAATGAGCAGTTCTTC. This encodes CASSLKPYNEQFF.

The chain is built from TRBV27 and TRBJ1-1; 7 positions agree with TRBD1. Looked up from germline, CDR1 is MNHEY and CDR2 is SMNVEV (reference sequence). There are 14 residues in the CDR3. Unmatched junction bases numbered 4, after V lost 6 bases and J lost 0 bases. The CDR3 sequence: CASRLGGVNTEAFF. CDR3 DNA: TGTGCCAGCAGATTAGGGGGCGTGAACACTGAAGCTTTCTTT.

The rearrangement links TRBV20-1 to TRBJ2-5; 10 bases fit TRBD2. The CDR3 is made up of 14 amino acids. Looked up from germline, CDR1 is DFQATT and CDR2 is SNEGSKA (reference sequence). J was trimmed by 5 bases and V by 6 bases; bases with no gene match: 9. The CDR3 loop is CSAPSGGAVETQYF. The CDR3 DNA sequence: TGCAGTGCCCCGAGCGGGGGGGCCGTTGAGACCCAGTACTTC.

The chain recombines TRBV6-2 or TRBV6-3 with TRBJ2-5; unclear D gene. Germline V gene lookup returns CDR1 MNHEY and CDR2 SVGEGT. Deletions cut 6 bases from V and 5 bases from J, with 10 bases between. The CDR3 has 12 residues. In DNA form, the CDR3 reads TGTGCCAGCAGCCCTCGCCCGGAGACCCAGTACTTC. Translation: CASSPRPETQYF.

This clonotype was seen once. V and J are TRBV20-1 and TRBJ1-6, with D unresolved. Germline V gives CDR1 DFQATT, CDR2 SNEGSKA (reference sequence). The V and J ends lost 1 base and 5 bases respectively, with 6 bases between them. The CDR3 consists of 13 residues. Here the CDR3 DNA reads TGCAGTGCTAGAGGACAAAATAATTCACCCCTCCACTTT. Encoded protein: CSARGQNNSPLHF.

This clonotype was counted a few times. This sequence joins TRBV20-1 and TRBJ1-5; 10 positions match TRBD1. This CDR3 is built from 13 residues. After removal of 5 bases from V and 3 bases from J, the junction contained 1 base not matched to a gene. Per germline, CDR1 DFQATT and CDR2 SNEGSKA (reference sequence). DNA for the CDR3: TGCAGTGCTCGACAGGGGGCCAATCAGCCCCAGCATTTT. It is translated as CSARQGANQPQHF.

The chain couples TRBV6-5 to TRBJ2-5, with TRBD2 matching over 10 bases. The length of the CDR3 is 15 residues. The V gene end was trimmed by 5 bases and the J gene end by 2 bases; junction bases not matched to a gene: 5. The germline CDR1 and CDR2 sequences are MNHEY and SVGAGI. The CDR3 DNA sequence: TGTGCCAGCAGTCGTAGCGGGGGGAGTCAAGAGACCCAGTACTTC. It is translated as CASSRSGGSQETQYF.

The genes are TRBV29-1 and TRBJ2-5; 14 bases map to TRBD2. The CDR3 consists of 14 residues. CDR1 and CDR2 from the germline V gene are SQVTM and ANQGSEA. The V gene end was trimmed by 4 bases and the J gene end by 5 bases; junction bases not matched to a gene: 3. The CDR3: CSVGGLAGGETQYF. Here the CDR3 DNA reads TGCAGCGTTGGAGGACTAGCGGGAGGTGAGACCCAGTACTTC.

The rearrangement joins TRBV19 to TRBJ1-1; D not resolved. CDR3 length: 13 residues. CDR1 is LNHDA, CDR2 SQIVND, per germline (reference sequence). The germline V and J ends were trimmed by 6 bases and 4 bases, with 12 bases remaining between them. The CDR3 DNA follows: TGTGCCAGTAGCCTTTTGAGGACCACTGAAGCTTTCTTT. Its protein product is CASSLLRTTEAFF.

The V call is TRBV24-1, the J call TRBJ2-1; 7 nucleotides align to TRBD1. Per the germline V gene, CDR1 is KGHDR and CDR2 is SFDVKD. The J segment lost 7 bases and the V segment lost 3 bases, leaving 11 bases of the junction unmatched. The CDR3 runs to 16 residues. The CDR3 sequence is CATSDEGRQGSNEQFF. The CDR3 DNA sequence: TGTGCCACCAGTGATGAGGGGAGACAGGGCTCAAATGAGCAGTTCTTC.